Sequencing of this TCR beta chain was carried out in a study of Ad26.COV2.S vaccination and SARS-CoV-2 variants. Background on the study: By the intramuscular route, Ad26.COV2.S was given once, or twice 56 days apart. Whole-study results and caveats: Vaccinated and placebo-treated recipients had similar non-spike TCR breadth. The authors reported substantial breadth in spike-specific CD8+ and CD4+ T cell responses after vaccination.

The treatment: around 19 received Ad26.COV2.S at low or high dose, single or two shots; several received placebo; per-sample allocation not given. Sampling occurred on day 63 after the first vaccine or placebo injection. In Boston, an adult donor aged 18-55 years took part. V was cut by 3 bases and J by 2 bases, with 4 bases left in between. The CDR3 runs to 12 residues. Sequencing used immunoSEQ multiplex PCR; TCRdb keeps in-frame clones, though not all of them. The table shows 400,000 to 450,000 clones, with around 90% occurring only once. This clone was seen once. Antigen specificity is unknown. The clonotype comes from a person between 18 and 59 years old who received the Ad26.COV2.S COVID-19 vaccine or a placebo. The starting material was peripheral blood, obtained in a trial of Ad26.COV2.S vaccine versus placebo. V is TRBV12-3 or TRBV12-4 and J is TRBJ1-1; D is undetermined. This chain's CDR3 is CASSFSNTEAFF. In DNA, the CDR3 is TGTGCCAGCAGTTTCAGCAACACTGAAGCTTTCTTT.